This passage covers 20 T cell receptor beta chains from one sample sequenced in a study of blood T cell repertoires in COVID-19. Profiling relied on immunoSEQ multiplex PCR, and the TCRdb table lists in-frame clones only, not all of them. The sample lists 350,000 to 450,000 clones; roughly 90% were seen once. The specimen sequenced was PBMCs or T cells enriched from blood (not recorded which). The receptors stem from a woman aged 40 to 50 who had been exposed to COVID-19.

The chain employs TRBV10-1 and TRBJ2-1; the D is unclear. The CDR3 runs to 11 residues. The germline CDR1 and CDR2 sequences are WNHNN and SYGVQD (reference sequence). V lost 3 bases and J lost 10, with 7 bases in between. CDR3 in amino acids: CASSESGEQFF. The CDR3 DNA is TGCGCCAGCAGTGAATCTGGCGAGCAGTTCTTC.

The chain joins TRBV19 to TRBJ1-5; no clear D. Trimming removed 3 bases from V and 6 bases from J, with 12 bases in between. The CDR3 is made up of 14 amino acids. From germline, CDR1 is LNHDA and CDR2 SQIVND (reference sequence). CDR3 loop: CASSMIGKGQPQHF. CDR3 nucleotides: TGTGCCAGTAGTATGATCGGGAAAGGTCAGCCCCAGCATTTT.

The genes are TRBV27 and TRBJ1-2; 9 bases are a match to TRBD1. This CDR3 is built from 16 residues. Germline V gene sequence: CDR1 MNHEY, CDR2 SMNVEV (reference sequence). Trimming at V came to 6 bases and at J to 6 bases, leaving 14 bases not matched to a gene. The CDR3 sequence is CASSPKGAGTGHGYTF. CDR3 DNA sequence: TGTGCCAGCAGCCCAAAAGGGGCCGGGACAGGGCATGGCTACACCTTC.

The CDR3 sequence is CASSLIPTEGVYNEQFF. DNA for the CDR3: TGTGCCAGCAGCTTAATCCCCACGGAGGGCGTCTACAATGAGCAGTTCTTC. The chain recombines TRBV7-3 with TRBJ2-1; D is possibly TRBD2 (6 bases). This CDR3 is built from 17 residues. Per germline, CDR1 SGHTA and CDR2 FQGTGA. V lost 1 base and J 3 bases, leaving 16 bases between the germline ends.

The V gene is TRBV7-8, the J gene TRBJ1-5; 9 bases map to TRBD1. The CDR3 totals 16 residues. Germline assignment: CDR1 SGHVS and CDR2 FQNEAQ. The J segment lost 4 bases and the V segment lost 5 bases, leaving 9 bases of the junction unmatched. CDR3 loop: CASSRRTGARNQPQHF. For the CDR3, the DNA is TGTGCCAGCAGCCGACGGACAGGGGCTAGGAATCAGCCCCAGCATTTT.

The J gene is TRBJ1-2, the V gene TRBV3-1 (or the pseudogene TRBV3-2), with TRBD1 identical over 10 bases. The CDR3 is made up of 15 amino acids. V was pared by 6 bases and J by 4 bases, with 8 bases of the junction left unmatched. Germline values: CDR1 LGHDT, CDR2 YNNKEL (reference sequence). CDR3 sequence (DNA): TGTGCCAGCAGACCCGAGACAGGGGGCGGCTATGGCTACACCTTC. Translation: CASRPETGGGYGYTF.

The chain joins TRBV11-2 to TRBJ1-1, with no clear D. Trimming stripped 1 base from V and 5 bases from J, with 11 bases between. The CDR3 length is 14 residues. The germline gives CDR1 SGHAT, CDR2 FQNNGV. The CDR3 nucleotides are TGTGCCAGCAGCTTAGGTTTTGGCAGGACTGAAGCTTTCTTT. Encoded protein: CASSLGFGRTEAFF.

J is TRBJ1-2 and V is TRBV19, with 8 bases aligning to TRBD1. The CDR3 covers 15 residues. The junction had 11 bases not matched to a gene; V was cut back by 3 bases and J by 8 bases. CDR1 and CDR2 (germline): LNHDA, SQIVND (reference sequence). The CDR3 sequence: CASSMGDRTPPGYTF. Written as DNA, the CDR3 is TGTGCCAGTAGTATGGGGGACAGGACGCCACCAGGCTACACCTTC.

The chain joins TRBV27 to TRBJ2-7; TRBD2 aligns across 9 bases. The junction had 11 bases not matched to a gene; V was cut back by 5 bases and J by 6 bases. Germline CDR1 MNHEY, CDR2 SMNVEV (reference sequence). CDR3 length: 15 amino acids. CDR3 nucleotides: TGTGCCAGCAGTCCCTTAGCGGGAGTTTCCCTCGAGCAGTACTTC. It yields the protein CASSPLAGVSLEQYF.

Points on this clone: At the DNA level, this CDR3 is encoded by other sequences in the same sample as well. The CDR3 protein is CASSPGQGPYEQYF. Here the CDR3 DNA reads TGTGCCAGTAGTCCGGGACAGGGACCCTACGAGCAGTACTTC. The V call is TRBV19, the J call TRBJ2-7; the match to TRBD1 covers 9 bases. The CDR3 is made up of 14 amino acids. Per germline, CDR1 LNHDA and CDR2 SQIVND (reference sequence). J gave up 2 bases and V 5 bases, and 4 bases lay outside the gene matches.

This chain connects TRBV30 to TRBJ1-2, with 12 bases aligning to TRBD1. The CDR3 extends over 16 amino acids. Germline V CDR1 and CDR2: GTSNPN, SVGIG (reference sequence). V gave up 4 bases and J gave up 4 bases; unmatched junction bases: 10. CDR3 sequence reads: CAWTTGTGGAGYGYTF. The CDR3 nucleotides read TGTGCCTGGACGACCGGGACAGGGGGCGCCGGCTATGGCTACACCTTC.

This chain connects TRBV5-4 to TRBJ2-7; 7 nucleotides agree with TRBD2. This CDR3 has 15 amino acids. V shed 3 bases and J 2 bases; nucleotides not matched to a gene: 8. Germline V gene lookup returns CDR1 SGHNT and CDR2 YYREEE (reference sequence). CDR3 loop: CASSSPGAGTYEQYF. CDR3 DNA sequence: TGTGCCAGCAGCTCACCAGGAGCGGGAACCTACGAGCAGTACTTC.

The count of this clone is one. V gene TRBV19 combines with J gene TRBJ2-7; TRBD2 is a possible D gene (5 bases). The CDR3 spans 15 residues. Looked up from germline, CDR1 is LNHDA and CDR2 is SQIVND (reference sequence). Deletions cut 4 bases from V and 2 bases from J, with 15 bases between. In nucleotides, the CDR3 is TGTGCCAGTAGTACCTCCGTGGTCGGGGCCTACGAGCAGTACTTC. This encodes CASSTSVVGAYEQYF.

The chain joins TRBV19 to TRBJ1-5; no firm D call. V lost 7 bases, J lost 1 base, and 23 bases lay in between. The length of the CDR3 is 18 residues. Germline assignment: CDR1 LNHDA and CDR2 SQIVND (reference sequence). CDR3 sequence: CASTPGGVQSGSNQPQHF. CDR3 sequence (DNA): TGTGCCAGTACCCCCGGCGGGGTTCAATCGGGAAGCAATCAGCCCCAGCATTTT.

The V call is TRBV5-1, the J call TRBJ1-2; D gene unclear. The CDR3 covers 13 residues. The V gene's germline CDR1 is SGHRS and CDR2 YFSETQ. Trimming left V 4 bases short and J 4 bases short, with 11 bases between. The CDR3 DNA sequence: TGCGCCAGCAGCACGGGAGGGAGCTATGGCTACACCTTC. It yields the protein CASSTGGSYGYTF.

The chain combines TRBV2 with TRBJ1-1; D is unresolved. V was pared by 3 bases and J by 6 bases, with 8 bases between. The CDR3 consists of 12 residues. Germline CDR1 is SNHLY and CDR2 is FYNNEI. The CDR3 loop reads CASSEIAPEAFF. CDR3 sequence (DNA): TGTGCCAGCAGTGAGATCGCGCCTGAAGCTTTCTTT.

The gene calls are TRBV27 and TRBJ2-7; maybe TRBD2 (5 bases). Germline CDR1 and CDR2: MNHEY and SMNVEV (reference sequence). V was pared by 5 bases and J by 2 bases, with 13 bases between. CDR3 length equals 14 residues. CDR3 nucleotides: TGTGCCAGCAGTCCCCGTTTCGGGACCTACGAGCAGTACTTC. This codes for CASSPRFGTYEQYF.

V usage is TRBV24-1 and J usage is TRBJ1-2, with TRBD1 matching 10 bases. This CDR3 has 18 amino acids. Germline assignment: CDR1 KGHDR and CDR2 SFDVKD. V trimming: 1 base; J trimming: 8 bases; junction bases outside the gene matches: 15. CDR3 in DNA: TGTGCCACCAGTGATTTAGGGGGACAGGGGCCGAAGGGGGGAGGCTACACCTTC. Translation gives CATSDLGGQGPKGGGYTF.

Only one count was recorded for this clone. The CDR3 bases are TGTGCCAGCAGCATATGGAGACAGGGGCGGTCCTACAATGAGCAGTTCTTC. Translation: CASSIWRQGRSYNEQFF. The rearrangement uses TRBV21-1 and TRBJ2-1; the table assigns TRBD1, which was not confirmed against the DNA. TRBV21-1 is a pseudogene segment. CDR3 length: 17 residues.

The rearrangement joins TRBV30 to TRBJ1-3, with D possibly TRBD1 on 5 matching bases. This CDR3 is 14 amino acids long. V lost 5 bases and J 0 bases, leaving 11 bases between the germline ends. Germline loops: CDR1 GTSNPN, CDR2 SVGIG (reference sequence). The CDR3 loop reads CAWGRDVSGNTIYF. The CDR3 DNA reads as TGTGCCTGGGGCAGGGATGTCTCTGGAAACACCATATATTTT.